This TCR beta chain emerged from a study of blood T cell repertoires in COVID-19. Across the whole study: The samples span acute and convalescent COVID-19 from the United States, Italy and Spain. PBMCs, B-cell-depleted T cells, or T cells provided the cDNA or gDNA that made up the material.

The CDR3 totals 15 residues. The ends lost 3 bases at V and 6 bases at J; junction bases unmatched: 4. Per germline, CDR1 SGDLS and CDR2 YYNGEE. Enrolment of Seattle patients took place during active infection, and they were followed longitudinally. Original handling: Amplification of reference gene primers provided the estimated nucleated cell counts. Some clones are missing from TCRdb's copy, which holds only in-frame ones; the method was immunoSEQ multiplex PCR. The DNA gave D and trimming, while V, J and clone size come from that table. This sample has 350,000 or so clones, with roughly 89% found just once.

The chain couples TRBV9 to TRBJ2-1; 12 positions match TRBD1. The TCR sequence derives from an older woman with COVID-19, enrolled during active disease. What was sequenced was peripheral blood. DNA of the CDR3: TGTGCCAGCAGCGAACGGGACAGGGGGCTCAATGAGCAGTTCTTC. It codes for CASSERDRGLNEQFF.